What follows describes a single TCR beta chain. Clones were sequenced by immunoSEQ multiplex PCR, and TCRdb holds only the in-frame ones, with some missing. Among tens of thousands of clones listed, over 95% were seen once. This specimen comes from a study of circulating and synovial CD4+ cells in juvenile arthritis. Per germline, CDR1 MGHRA and CDR2 YSYEKL. The CDR3 is 14 amino acids. V was clipped by 0 bases and J by 11 bases, with 16 bases between them. Source material: CD4+ T cells from blood. The V and J genes are TRBV4-1 and TRBJ1-1; unclear D gene. This clonotype was obtained from a human donor with juvenile idiopathic arthritis. CDR3 bases: TGCGCCAGCAGCCAAGAAGGTTCCGGAGGTGCGGCTTTCTTT. Amino acids: CASSQEGSGGAAFF.